The rows below give T cell receptor beta chains drawn from one sample of a study of T-cell reconstitution after alpha-beta-depleted transplantation in children. TCRdb called the PCR reads again in MiXCR, with one record for every CDR3 protein. The repertoire has over 120,000 distinct CDR3 sequences, 8.5% to 10% of them found once; the top ten carry about a sixth. The sequencing here drew on PBMCs, mostly from graft donor cells, taken 180 days after TCRalphabeta/CD19-depleted stem cell transplant. These receptors were taken from a female patient aged 2-10 years who had a stem cell transplant for congenital amegakaryocytic thrombocytopenia, so the T cells may come from the graft donor. The CDR3 runs from the conserved cysteine through the conserved F or W. Each record gives: clone size, D gene, V gene, J gene, CDR3 protein, CDR3 DNA. The D gene is left open where the match is weak. Clone size is shown for a subset of rows, as once, few, many or a class of expanded clone.

>many|NA|TRBV12-3/TRBV12-4|TRBJ1-6
CASSFGGGNSPLHF
TGTGCCAGCAGTTTCGGGGGGGGGAATTCACCCCTCCACTTT
>many|NA|TRBV6-5|TRBJ1-6
CASSYSWGARNSPLHF
TGTGCCAGCAGTTACTCGTGGGGGGCGAGGAATTCACCCCTCCACTTT
>many|TRBD1|TRBV10-3|TRBJ2-7
CAISLTGIPTYEQYF
TGTGCCATCAGCCTGACAGGGATCCCCACCTACGAGCAGTACTTC
>many|NA|TRBV20-1|TRBJ2-7
CSASLYEQYF
TGCAGTGCTAGTTTGTACGAGCAGTACTTC
>many|TRBD2|TRBV7-3|TRBJ2-7
CASSPGGARIHEQYF
TGTGCCAGCAGCCCCGGGGGGGCGAGGATCCACGAGCAGTACTTC
>few|TRBD1|TRBV3-1|TRBJ2-3
CASSQVLGTGTQYF
TGTGCCAGCAGCCAAGTATTGGGGACAGGTACGCAGTATTTT
>NA|NA|TRBV20-1|TRBJ2-5
CSASTGNQETQYF
TGCAGTGCTAGTACCGGGAACCAAGAGACCCAGTACTTC
>many|TRBD2|TRBV10-3|TRBJ2-3
CANSGGTDTQYF
TGTGCCAATAGCGGGGGCACAGATACGCAGTATTTT
>many|NA|TRBV12-3/TRBV12-4|TRBJ2-7
CASSLTGQSYEQYF
TGTGCCAGCAGCCTTACCGGACAGTCCTACGAGCAGTACTTC
>many|NA|TRBV20-1|TRBJ2-7
CSASTQPYEQYF
TGCAGTGCTAGCACGCAGCCCTACGAGCAGTACTTC
>many|TRBD1|TRBV12-3/TRBV12-4|TRBJ1-2
CASSSTTGEDYGYTF
TGTGCCAGCAGTTCCACGACAGGGGAGGACTATGGCTACACCTTC
>NA|NA|TRBV12-3/TRBV12-4|TRBJ1-5
CASSWAYNQPQHF
TGTGCCAGCAGTTGGGCTTACAATCAGCCCCAGCATTTT
>few|NA|TRBV6-2/TRBV6-3|TRBJ2-7
CASRRRGISYEQYF
TGTGCCAGCAGAAGAAGGGGAATCTCCTACGAGCAGTACTTC
>many|TRBD1|TRBV10-3|TRBJ2-6
CAIASRVGQAISGANVLTF
TGTGCCATCGCCTCGAGGGTGGGACAGGCGATCTCTGGGGCCAACGTCCTGACTTTC